The 19 T cell receptor beta chains reported below all come from one sample, sequenced in a study of blood T cells in healthy people across ages. Then a second PCR, running roughly 7 to 11 cycles, was carried out with a sample-barcoded 5' primer and a J-beta primer mix. A single record per CDR3 protein comes from TCRdb applying MiXCR to the 5' RACE reads. The sample contains hundreds of thousands of distinct CDR3 sequences, approximately 44% of which appear only once. Sequenced input: blood. The receptor set was obtained from a man in his sixties in good health.

This clonotype has more than one count but fewer than ten. V and J are TRBV7-9 and TRBJ2-7, with D perhaps TRBD2 (6 bases). V lost 1 base and J 4 bases, leaving 20 bases between the germline ends. This CDR3 spans 17 amino acids. Germline V CDR1 and CDR2: SEHNR, FQNEAQ (reference sequence). The CDR3 spells CASSLDGGGGSPYEQYF. The DNA of the CDR3 is TGTGCCAGCAGCTTAGATGGGGGTGGAGGGTCCCCTTACGAGCAGTACTTC.

This clonotype was seen only a few times. The rearrangement joins TRBV7-6 to TRBJ2-7, with D possibly TRBD1 on 6 matching bases. The CDR3 extends over 14 amino acids. CDR1 and CDR2 from the germline V gene are SGHVS and FNYEAQ. Trimming stripped 4 bases from V and 4 bases from J, with 14 bases between. CDR3 sequence: CASSSQGLGYEQYF. The CDR3 DNA is TGTGCCAGCAGCTCACAGGGATTGGGATACGAGCAGTACTTC.

The chain combines TRBV4-1 with TRBJ1-2, with 7 nucleotides matching TRBD1. The ends lost 1 base at V and 2 bases at J; junction bases unmatched: 4. This CDR3 is 15 amino acids long. The germline gives CDR1 MGHRA, CDR2 YSYEKL. The CDR3: CASSQVQGTNYGYTF. In DNA, the CDR3 is TGCGCCAGCAGCCAAGTACAGGGGACGAACTATGGCTACACCTTC.

This clonotype was recorded a few times. The V gene is TRBV20-1, the J gene TRBJ1-4, with no clear D. Trimming removed 0 bases at V and 1 base at J, with 0 bases between. This CDR3 has 12 residues. CDR1 DFQATT and CDR2 SNEGSKA come from the germline V gene (reference sequence). CDR3 region: CSARETNEKLFF. DNA for the CDR3: TGCAGTGCTAGAGAAACTAATGAAAAACTGTTTTTT.

V and J are TRBV6-2 or TRBV6-3 and TRBJ1-6; D is uncertain. Trimming shortened V by 2 bases and J by 5 bases, and 1 base separated the two germline ends. CDR1 is MNHEY, CDR2 SVGEGT, per germline. The CDR3 runs 12 residues. The CDR3 sequence is CASSYNNSPLHF. In DNA, the CDR3 is TGTGCCAGCAGTTACAATAATTCACCCCTCCACTTT.

The chain combines TRBV15 with TRBJ1-4, with D perhaps matching TRBD1 (5 bases). Between the trimmed V and J ends, which lost 1 base and 8 bases, there was a span of 17 bases. The CDR3 length is 16 residues. CDR1 is LNHNV and CDR2 is YYDKDF in the germline V gene (reference sequence). The CDR3 sequence is CATSRGSGATVEKLFF. The CDR3 DNA sequence: TGTGCCACCAGCAGAGGGTCCGGGGCAACGGTAGAAAAACTGTTTTTT. Variable domain in full (rest from reference TRBV15 and TRBJ1-4): DAMVIQNPRYQVTQFGKPVTLSCSQTLNHNVMYWYQQKSSQAPKLLFHYYDKDFNNEADTPDNFQSRRPNTSFCFLDIRSPGLGDTAMYLCATSRGSGATVEKLFFGSGTQLSVL.

The chain couples TRBV24-1 to TRBJ2-3, with 7 bases fitting TRBD2. This CDR3 has 14 residues. Germline-derived CDR1 and CDR2 are KGHDR and SFDVKD. V lost 7 bases to trimming and J lost 0 bases; unmatched junction nucleotides: 3. CDR3 protein: CATSPGLSTDTQYF. In DNA form, the CDR3 reads TGTGCCACCAGCCCGGGACTAAGCACAGATACGCAGTATTTT.

This clonotype is a singleton in its sample. This chain connects TRBV20-1 to TRBJ1-4, with D hard to call. Germline CDR1 is DFQATT and CDR2 is SNEGSKA (reference sequence). V shed 1 base and J shed 4 bases, with 16 bases lying between them. There are 16 residues in the CDR3. CDR3 region: CSARAPGGIVNEKLFF. As DNA, the CDR3 is TGCAGTGCTAGAGCGCCCGGTGGGATAGTTAATGAAAAACTGTTTTTT.

A single count supports this clonotype. A much larger clone is a single base away; this may be a read error. The chain recombines TRBV4-3 with TRBJ2-7; D may be TRBD2 (5 bases). The CDR3 has 14 amino acids. The germline V and J ends were trimmed by 4 bases and 1 base, with 11 bases remaining between them. CDR1 is LGHNA and CDR2 is YSLEER in the germline V gene. CDR3 DNA sequence: TGCGCCAGCAGCCTAAACGGGGTATCCTACGAGCAGTACTTC. This encodes CASSLNGVSYEQYF.

The rearrangement joins TRBV28 to TRBJ2-5; possibly TRBD2 for D (5 bases). CDR1 is MDHEN, CDR2 SYDVKM, per germline. Trimming took off 2 bases at V and 7 bases at J, with 14 bases between the two ends. CDR3 length equals 14 residues. The CDR3 spells CASSLKSVGRTQYF. The DNA for the CDR3 is TGTGCCAGCAGTTTAAAATCGGTGGGGAGGACCCAGTACTTC.

The chain carries TRBV7-3 and TRBJ2-3; tentative D call: TRBD1 (5 bases). The CDR3 sequence is 18 residues long. Germline CDR1 SGHTA, CDR2 FQGTGA. Trimming removed 5 bases from V and 2 bases from J, with 23 bases in between. In DNA form, the CDR3 reads TGTGCCAGCAGCCGTAGGACAAAAACAGACTCCTCCACAGATACGCAGTATTTT. It encodes CASSRRTKTDSSTDTQYF.

V is TRBV9 and J is TRBJ1-2, with TRBD1 matching over 7 bases. The CDR3 extends over 15 amino acids. The V segment lost 0 bases and the J segment 4 bases; nucleotides outside the gene matches: 6. Germline V CDR1 and CDR2: SGDLS, YYNGEE. As DNA, the CDR3 is TGTGCCAGCAGCGTAGCTGCGGCAGGGGGCTATGGCTACACCTTC. Amino acid sequence: CASSVAAAGGYGYTF.

The sample holds a few counts of this clonotype. V and J are TRBV7-2 and TRBJ2-4, with a possible D match to TRBD2 (6 bases). The germline V and J ends were trimmed by 5 bases and 8 bases, with 19 bases remaining between them. This CDR3 is 15 amino acids long. The germline gives CDR1 SGHTA, CDR2 FQGNSA. The CDR3 loop is CASSPNRGQRDIQYF. In nucleotides, the CDR3 is TGTGCCAGCAGCCCAAACAGAGGGCAGCGGGACATTCAGTACTTC. Together with reference TRBV7-2 and TRBJ2-4, the CDR3 gives the full variable domain: GAGVSQSPSNKVTEKGKDVELRCDPISGHTALYWYRQSLGQGLEFLIYFQGNSAPDKSGLPSDRFSAERTGGSVSTLTIQRTQQEDSAVYLCASSPNRGQRDIQYFGAGTRLSVL.

The chain links TRBV5-1 to TRBJ2-7, with a tentative D call TRBD2 (5 bases). V was shortened by 1 base and J by 5 bases, with 7 bases between the two germline ends. CDR1 is SGHRS, CDR2 YFSETQ, per germline. The CDR3 extends over 12 amino acids. The CDR3 region has the DNA TGCGCCAGCAGCTTGTGGGAGAACGAGCAGTACTTC. Translation gives CASSLWENEQYF.

The CDR3 DNA sequence: TGCGCCAGCAGCCAAGATTTGCTAGCGGCTCATCAAGAGACCCAGTACTTC. Encoded protein: CASSQDLLAAHQETQYF. The chain has TRBV4-3 and TRBJ2-5; 7 bases agree with TRBD2. V lost 0 bases and J lost 2; bases outside the gene matches: 9. This CDR3 contains 17 residues. Looked up from germline, CDR1 is LGHNA and CDR2 is YSLEER.

This clonotype was recorded only once. The V call is TRBV5-1, the J call TRBJ2-3; D perhaps matches TRBD2 (6 bases). Deletions cut 2 bases from V and 2 bases from J, with 15 bases between. This CDR3 region has 16 residues. Germline V gene lookup returns CDR1 SGHRS and CDR2 YFSETQ. The CDR3 loop is CASSLGGASATDTQYF. The DNA for the CDR3 is TGCGCCAGCAGCTTAGGTGGGGCTAGCGCCACAGATACGCAGTATTTT.

The V gene is TRBV18, the J gene TRBJ1-5; D not resolved. Trimming stripped 5 bases from V and 0 bases from J, with 5 bases between. Germline CDR1 KGHSH, CDR2 LQKENI. The CDR3 totals 13 residues. The CDR3 region has the DNA TGTGCCAGCTCATCTAATAGCAATCAGCCCCAGCATTTT. Translating gives CASSSNSNQPQHF.

The chain links TRBV27 to TRBJ1-4, with a tentative D call TRBD1 (5 bases). In germline, CDR1 is MNHEY, CDR2 SMNVEV (reference sequence). The CDR3 sequence is 15 residues long. V lost 4 bases and J lost 5, with 14 bases in between. As DNA, the CDR3 is TGTGCCAGCAGTTCAAACCTGGGGGTGAATGAAAAACTGTTTTTT. It is translated as CASSSNLGVNEKLFF.

CDR3 sequence reads: CASRPLAGTGELFF. The CDR3 nucleotides are TGTGCCAGCAGGCCGCTAGCGGGGACCGGGGAGCTGTTTTTT. The chain links TRBV27 to TRBJ2-2; TRBD2 aligns across 9 bases. The CDR3 totals 14 residues. The germline CDR1 and CDR2 sequences are MNHEY and SMNVEV (reference sequence). V shed 6 bases, J shed 5 bases, and the junction held 4 bases outside the gene matches.